Below are 27 T cell receptor beta chains sequenced from a single sample in a study of identical twins listed by TCRdb under 2016. Library construction relied on 5' RACE. Sequencing took place on an Illumina HiSeq 2000. In TCRdb, the public reads were trimmed at Q25 with fastp and aligned with MiXCR, with productive beta chains retained. CDR3 protein sequences are deduplicated, and each keeps its most common genes and DNA. This sample holds about 500,000 distinct CDR3 sequences; more than 13% were observed only once. The ten largest clonotypes hold approximately 0.9% of the sample. These data were likewise used in another study, on yellow fever vaccine responses in identical twins.

Sample: CD4+ T cells sorted from blood. These receptors were obtained from a woman aged 18 to 35 in good health.

The chain combines TRBV10-3 with TRBJ2-1; 8 bases match TRBD1. Trimming at V came to 0 bases and at J to 5 bases, leaving 3 bases not matched to a gene. Germline V lookup: CDR1 ENHRY, CDR2 SYGVKD. CDR3 size: 15 residues. CDR3 in DNA: TGTGCCATCAGTGAGTCGGACAGGGTCAACAATGAGCAGTTCTTC. Translating gives CAISESDRVNNEQFF.

The rearrangement joins TRBV11-3 to TRBJ2-7, with 7 bases matching TRBD1. This CDR3 contains 14 residues. V gave up 5 bases and J gave up 4 bases; unmatched junction bases: 8. Germline V gene data show CDR1 as SGHNT and CDR2 as YENEEA. In nucleotides, the CDR3 is TGTGCCAGCAGCCCGACGGCGACAGGGTACGAGCAGTACTTC. This encodes CASSPTATGYEQYF. The entire variable domain, with the rest obtained from reference TRBV11-3 and TRBJ2-7, is as follows: EAGVVQSPRYKIIEKKQPVAFWCNPISGHNTLYWYLQNLGQGPELLIRYENEEAVDDSQLPKDRFSAERLKGVDSTLKIQPAELGDSAVYLCASSPTATGYEQYFGPGTRLTVT.

This clonotype showed up many times. The chain uses TRBV7-2 and TRBJ1-2; no clear D. Trimming stripped 4 bases from V and 8 bases from J, with 8 bases between. Germline CDR1 and CDR2: SGHTA and FQGNSA. The CDR3 sequence is 11 residues long. Here the CDR3 reads CASSSTGGYTF. The CDR3 coding sequence is TGTGCCAGCAGCTCGACTGGGGGCTACACCTTC.

As regards this clonotype: The junction departs from the called germline gene at one end, perhaps through a read error. This sequence joins TRBV11-2 and TRBJ2-5, with D possibly matching TRBD1 (6 bases). The CDR3 loop spans 14 amino acids. Germline loops: CDR1 SGHAT, CDR2 FQNNGV. In nucleotides, the CDR3 is TGTGCCAGCAGCTTAAACAGGGTCGAGAAAGAGGTTCGTTTC. Translating gives CASSLNRVEKEVRF.

J is TRBJ2-3 and V is TRBV24-1, with D perhaps assigned TRBD1 or TRBD2 (5 bases each). The length of the CDR3 is 15 residues. With 5 bases removed from V and 5 bases from J, the gap between germline ends came to 16 bases. Looked up from germline, CDR1 is KGHDR and CDR2 is SFDVKD. CDR3 in DNA: TGTGCCACCAGTGGAGAAGTGGGGGTAGGAGATACGCAGTATTTT. This gives the protein CATSGEVGVGDTQYF.

This chain uses TRBV9 with TRBJ1-1; TRBD1 is a possible D gene (6 bases). Germline V gene lookup returns CDR1 SGDLS and CDR2 YYNGEE. The CDR3 runs 14 residues. Deletions cut 0 bases from V and 6 bases from J, with 12 bases between. CDR3 DNA: TGTGCCAGCAGCGTAGGGCAGGGGAAGGCTGAAGCTTTCTTT. This gives the protein CASSVGQGKAEAFF.

This clonotype has only a few counts. The chain links TRBV5-1 to TRBJ2-7; tentatively, D is TRBD2 (6 bases). Trimming took off 4 bases at V and 6 bases at J, with 17 bases between the two ends. This CDR3 spans 14 amino acids. Germline CDR1 and CDR2: SGHRS and YFSETQ. The CDR3 nucleotides read TGCGCCAGCAGCCCAGGGCAGGGACTGAGCGAGCAGTACTTC. Residues: CASSPGQGLSEQYF.

The J gene is TRBJ2-7, the V gene TRBV7-9; no clear D. V dropped 6 bases and J dropped 5 bases, with 11 bases sitting between them. This CDR3 has 12 amino acids. Per the germline V gene, CDR1 is SEHNR and CDR2 is FQNEAQ (reference sequence). The CDR3 DNA is TGTGCCAGCAGTTCCGACGATCACGAGCAGTACTTC. It is translated as CASSSDDHEQYF.

The chain employs TRBV4-2 and TRBJ1-2; TRBD1 matches 7 bases. The germline gives CDR1 LGHNA, CDR2 YNFKEQ. Trimming took 3 bases from V and 9 from J; bases not matched to a gene: 13. This CDR3 contains 15 residues. Written as DNA, the CDR3 is TGTGCCAGCAGCCAGGAAACAGGGGTGGGGGCGAGCTACACCTTC. Translated, it gives CASSQETGVGASYTF.

This clonotype was seen more than once but under ten times. The V and J genes are TRBV7-9 and TRBJ2-5; 8 nucleotides match TRBD1. The CDR3 is 16 amino acids. V was pared by 5 bases and J by 1 base, with 9 bases of the junction left unmatched. In germline, CDR1 is SEHNR, CDR2 FQNEAQ (reference sequence). CDR3 DNA sequence: TGTGCCAGCAGCCCCTCCGGGACAGGACTCCAAGAGACCCAGTACTTC. It specifies CASSPSGTGLQETQYF.

This clonotype came up once. The chain employs TRBV7-2 and TRBJ2-4, with 11 bases identical to TRBD1. This CDR3 comprises 15 residues. Germline CDR1 SGHTA, CDR2 FQGNSA. The junction had 4 bases not matched to a gene; V was cut back by 1 base and J by 8 bases. The CDR3 sequence is CASSLGTGGLDIQYF. The CDR3 DNA reads as TGTGCCAGCAGCTTAGGGACAGGGGGCTTAGACATTCAGTACTTC.

A remark on this clonotype: A much larger clone is a single base away; this may be a read error. The chain employs TRBV15 and TRBJ2-1; possibly TRBD1 for D (5 bases). This CDR3 has 15 residues. Germline values: CDR1 LNHNV, CDR2 YYDKDF (reference sequence). In DNA form, the CDR3 reads TGTGCCACCAGCAGAATCTCGACAGCCTACATTGAGCAGTTCTTC. Translated: CATSRISTAYIEQFF.

This rearrangement joins TRBV7-8 to TRBJ2-3, with no clear D. The ends were cut back, 1 base at V and 4 bases at J, with 6 bases in the middle. Germline CDR1 reads SGHVS; CDR2 reads FQNEAQ. CDR3 length: 13 residues. CDR3 amino acids: CASSLGYPDTQYF. The CDR3, as DNA: TGTGCCAGCAGCTTAGGATACCCAGATACGCAGTATTTT.

In this sample, this clonotype turned up a few times. The rearrangement uses TRBV12-3 or TRBV12-4 and TRBJ1-2; 9 positions match TRBD1. The CDR3 runs 15 residues. Trimming cost V 5 bases and J 6 bases; bases outside gene matches: 10. CDR3 sequence reads: CASSLQGARVDGYTF. In DNA form, the CDR3 reads TGTGCCAGCAGTCTACAGGGGGCGCGGGTCGATGGCTACACCTTC.

This clonotype has ten or more counts. The chain has TRBV7-2 and TRBJ2-1; D unresolved. Germline V gene lookup returns CDR1 SGHTA and CDR2 FQGNSA. The CDR3 is made up of 17 amino acids. V lost 5 bases and J lost 0, with 17 bases in between. The CDR3 sequence is CASSAKAVQVSYNEQFF. The DNA for the CDR3 is TGTGCCAGCAGCGCCAAGGCCGTACAAGTCTCCTACAATGAGCAGTTCTTC.

The chain has TRBV4-3 and TRBJ2-7, with TRBD2 as a possible D gene (7 bases). V was trimmed by 2 bases and J by 5 bases, leaving 10 bases between them. The length of the CDR3 is 13 residues. Germline assignment: CDR1 LGHNA and CDR2 YSLEER. CDR3 DNA: TGCGCCAGCAGCCAAAAGGGGGGGCACGAGCAGTACTTC. Translated: CASSQKGGHEQYF.

As for this clonotype: Compared with germline, one end of the junction differs, possibly owing to a read error. The V call is TRBV7-7, the J call TRBJ1-6, with D hard to call. Per the germline V gene, CDR1 is SSHAT and CDR2 is FNYEAQ (reference sequence). The CDR3 sequence is 16 residues long. The CDR3 loop is CASSPRPGAYNSPLHF. CDR3 DNA sequence: TGTGCTAGCAGCCCCCGACCAGGAGCCTATAATTCACCCCTCCACTTT.

This clonotype was seen more than once but under ten times. This chain joins TRBV7-2 and TRBJ2-3; D is ambiguous. The V gene lost 6 bases and the J gene lost 2 bases, with 12 bases spanning the gap. The V gene's germline CDR1 is SGHTA and CDR2 FQGNSA. CDR3 length: 14 amino acids. The CDR3 DNA follows: TGTGCCAGCAGTCAGAGAGGAGCCACAGATACGCAGTATTTT. It codes for CASSQRGATDTQYF.

The chain links TRBV20-1 to TRBJ2-7, with 10 bases fitting TRBD2. The CDR3 is made up of 13 amino acids. Trimming cost V 8 bases and J 6 bases; bases outside gene matches: 10. Germline assignment: CDR1 DFQATT and CDR2 SNEGSKA (reference sequence). The CDR3, as DNA: TGCAGTCTCCCTAGCGGGAGTAATGGCGAGCAGTACTTC. It translates to CSLPSGSNGEQYF.

In its sample, this clonotype was seen many times. The rearrangement joins TRBV10-3 to TRBJ1-2, with D maybe TRBD1 (6 bases). The V and J ends lost 8 bases and 2 bases respectively, with 12 bases between them. The CDR3 covers 13 residues. The V gene's germline CDR1 is ENHRY and CDR2 SYGVKD. CDR3 loop: CAISTQGNYGYTF. CDR3 bases: TGTGCCATCTCTACCCAGGGGAACTATGGCTACACCTTC.

The rearrangement joins TRBV7-2 to TRBJ2-2, with 8 bases identical to TRBD2. V was clipped by 3 bases and J by 4 bases; unmatched bases: 4. CDR1 and CDR2 (germline): SGHTA, FQGNSA. The CDR3 has 15 amino acids. The DNA for the CDR3 is TGTGCCAGCAGCTTCGGGACTAGAGGCACCGGGGAGCTGTTTTTT. Protein product: CASSFGTRGTGELFF.

The table lists this clonotype with a few counts. The chain combines TRBV18 with TRBJ2-7; 10 bases are shared with TRBD1. CDR3 size: 15 residues. After removal of 3 bases from V and 3 bases from J, the junction contained 5 bases not matched to a gene. The germline V gene has CDR1 KGHSH and CDR2 LQKENI. CDR3 region: CASSPKGQGHYEQYF. The CDR3 region has the DNA TGTGCCAGCTCACCCAAGGGACAGGGGCACTACGAGCAGTACTTC.

The rearrangement links TRBV28 to TRBJ2-7, with D perhaps TRBD1 or TRBD2 (5 bases each). Looked up from germline, CDR1 is MDHEN and CDR2 is SYDVKM. Trimming removed 2 bases at V and 2 bases at J, with 10 bases between. This CDR3 region has 14 residues. CDR3 coding DNA: TGTGCCAGCAGTTTAATACGGGGACCCTACGAGCAGTACTTC. Translation gives CASSLIRGPYEQYF.

The genes are TRBV20-1 and TRBJ2-5; D is possibly TRBD2 (6 bases). CDR1 is DFQATT, CDR2 SNEGSKA, per germline (reference sequence). The CDR3 length is 13 residues. Trimming shortened V by 7 bases and J by 5 bases, and 17 bases separated the two germline ends. Here the CDR3 DNA reads TGCAGTGGGTGGGGGGTGCGGTCCGAGACCCAGTACTTC. Translation gives CSGWGVRSETQYF.

This clonotype was detected only a few times. The J gene is TRBJ2-7, the V gene TRBV7-3, with D perhaps assigned TRBD1 or TRBD2 (5 bases each). Germline V gene data show CDR1 as SGHTA and CDR2 as FQGTGA. The V and J ends lost 5 bases and 0 bases respectively, with 14 bases between them. The CDR3 is made up of 15 amino acids. CDR3 sequence (DNA): TGTGCCAGCAGCAAGGGACCTAATCCCTCCTACGAGCAGTACTTC. This translates into CASSKGPNPSYEQYF.

This clonotype was counted at least ten times. This chain links TRBV29-1 with TRBJ2-7, with D possibly called TRBD1 or TRBD2 (5 bases each). Per the germline V gene, CDR1 is SQVTM and CDR2 is ANQGSEA. The CDR3 extends over 15 amino acids. The germline V and J ends were trimmed by 4 bases and 0 bases, with 16 bases remaining between them. This CDR3 reads CSVVGTIGDSYEQYF. The CDR3 DNA reads TGCAGCGTTGTGGGGACCATCGGTGACTCCTACGAGCAGTACTTC.

The chain couples TRBV7-9 to TRBJ2-3, with D possibly being TRBD2 (5 bases). V lost 5 bases, J lost 2 bases, and 17 bases lay in between. The germline CDR1 and CDR2 sequences are SEHNR and FQNEAQ (reference sequence). This CDR3 is 16 amino acids long. The CDR3 sequence is CASSPLPSQNTDTQYF. The CDR3 nucleotides read TGTGCCAGCAGCCCACTTCCTAGCCAAAACACAGATACGCAGTATTTT.